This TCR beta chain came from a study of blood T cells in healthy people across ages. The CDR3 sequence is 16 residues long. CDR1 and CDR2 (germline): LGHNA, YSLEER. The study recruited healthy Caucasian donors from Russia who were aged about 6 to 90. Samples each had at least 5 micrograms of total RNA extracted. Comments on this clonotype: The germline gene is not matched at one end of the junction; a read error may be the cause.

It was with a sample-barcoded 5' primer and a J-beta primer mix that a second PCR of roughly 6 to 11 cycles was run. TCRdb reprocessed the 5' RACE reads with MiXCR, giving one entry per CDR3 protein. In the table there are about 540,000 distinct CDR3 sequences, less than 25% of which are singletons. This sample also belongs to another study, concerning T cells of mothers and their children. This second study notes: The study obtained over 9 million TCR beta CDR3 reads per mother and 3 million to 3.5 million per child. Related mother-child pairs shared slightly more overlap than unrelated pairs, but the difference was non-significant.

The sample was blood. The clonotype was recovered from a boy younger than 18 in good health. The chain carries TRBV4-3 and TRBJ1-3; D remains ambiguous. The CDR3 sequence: CASSQEAVGSGNTIYF. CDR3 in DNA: TGCGCCAGCAGCCAAGAGGCCGTAGGTAGTGGAAATACCATATATTTT.